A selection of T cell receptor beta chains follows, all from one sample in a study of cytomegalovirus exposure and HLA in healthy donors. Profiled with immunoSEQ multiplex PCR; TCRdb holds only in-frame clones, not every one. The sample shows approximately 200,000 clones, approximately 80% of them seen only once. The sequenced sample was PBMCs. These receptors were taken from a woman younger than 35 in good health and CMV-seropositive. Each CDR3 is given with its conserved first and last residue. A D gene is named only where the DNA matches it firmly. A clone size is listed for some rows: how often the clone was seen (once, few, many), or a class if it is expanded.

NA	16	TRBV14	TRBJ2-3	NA	CASSQGGVIRTHTQYF	TGTGCCAGCAGCCAAGGGGGGGTGATACGCACTCATACGCAGTATTTT
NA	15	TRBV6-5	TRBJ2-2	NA	CASSPTGGNTGELFF	TGTGCCAGCAGCCCTACCGGGGGGAACACCGGGGAGCTGTTTTTT
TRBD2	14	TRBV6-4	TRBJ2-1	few	CASSASGLAGRQFF	TGTGCCAGCAGTGCATCCGGACTAGCCGGGAGACAGTTCTTC
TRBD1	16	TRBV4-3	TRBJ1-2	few	CASSQPLRGPVYGYTF	TGCGCCAGCAGCCAGCCCCTCAGGGGGCCAGTCTATGGCTACACCTTC
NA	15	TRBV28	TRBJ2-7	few	CASSPPTGASYEQYF	TGTGCCAGCAGTCCCCCGACAGGTGCCTCCTACGAGCAGTACTTC
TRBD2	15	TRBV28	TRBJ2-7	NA	CASRSGGAGLYEQYF	TGTGCCAGCCGCTCGGGGGGGGCCGGATTATACGAGCAGTACTTC
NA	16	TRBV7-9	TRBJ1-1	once	CASSLDGGGPTLKAFF	TGTGCCAGCAGCTTAGACGGGGGGGGGCCAACACTGAAAGCTTTCTTT
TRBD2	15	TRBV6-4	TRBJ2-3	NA	CASSGTSGNTDTQYF	TGTGCCAGCAGTGGTACTAGCGGCAACACAGATACGCAGTATTTT
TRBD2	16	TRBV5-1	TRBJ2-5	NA	CASSLAPSGGEETQYF	TGCGCCAGCAGCTTGGCCCCTAGCGGGGGTGAAGAGACCCAGTACTTC
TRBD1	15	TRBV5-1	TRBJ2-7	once	CASSSQGTGSYEQYF	TGCGCCAGCAGCTCTCAAGGGACAGGGTCCTACGAGCAGTACTTC
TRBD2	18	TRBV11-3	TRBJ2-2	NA	CASTRRSLAGGNTGELFF	TGTGCCAGCACCCGCCGGAGTTTAGCGGGGGGGAACACCGGGGAGCTGTTTTTT
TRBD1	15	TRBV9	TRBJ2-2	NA	CASSVEGAGTGELFF	TGTGCCAGCAGCGTAGAGGGGGCCGGCACCGGGGAGCTGTTTTTT
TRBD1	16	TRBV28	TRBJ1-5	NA	CASRPYGQGGLQPQHF	TGTGCCAGCAGACCCTACGGACAGGGAGGTCTTCAGCCCCAGCATTTT
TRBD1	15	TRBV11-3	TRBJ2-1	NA	CASSYDRDSYNEQFF	TGTGCCAGCAGCTACGACAGGGACTCCTACAATGAGCAGTTCTTC
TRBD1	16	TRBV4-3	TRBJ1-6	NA	CASSQDTGTGHSPLHF	TGCGCCAGCAGCCAAGATACGGGGACAGGCCATTCACCCCTCCACTTT
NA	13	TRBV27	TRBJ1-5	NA	CASSMTVDQPQHF	TGTGCCAGCAGTATGACAGTAGATCAGCCCCAGCATTTT
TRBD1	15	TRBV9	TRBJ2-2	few	CASSPRQGRTGELFF	TGTGCCAGCAGCCCACGACAGGGGCGCACCGGGGAGCTGTTTTTT
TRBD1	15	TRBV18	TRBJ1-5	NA	CASSLGTGVNQPQHF	TGTGCCAGCTCTCTCGGGACAGGGGTCAATCAGCCCCAGCATTTT
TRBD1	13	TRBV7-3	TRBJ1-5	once	CASSQDRDQPQHF	TGTGCCAGCAGTCAGGACAGGGACCAGCCCCAGCATTTT
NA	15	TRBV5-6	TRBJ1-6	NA	CASSFFSSYNSPLHF	TGTGCCAGCAGCTTTTTTAGCTCCTATAATTCACCCCTCCACTTT
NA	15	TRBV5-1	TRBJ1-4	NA	CASSLSTTGGEKLFF	TGCGCCAGCAGCTTATCTACGACCGGAGGGGAAAAACTGTTTTTT
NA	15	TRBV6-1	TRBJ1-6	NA	CASSIGGRNNSPLHF	TGTGCCAGCAGTATTGGAGGGCGGAATAATTCACCCCTCCACTTT
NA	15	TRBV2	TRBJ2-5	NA	CASSLEVRGVETQYF	TGTGCCAGCAGCCTGGAGGTCAGGGGGGTGGAGACCCAGTACTTC
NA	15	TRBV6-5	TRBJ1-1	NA	CASSYFRPGVREAFF	TGTGCCAGCAGTTACTTCCGTCCGGGGGTGCGGGAAGCTTTCTTT
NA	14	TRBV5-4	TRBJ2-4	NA	CASSWNQGLNIQYF	TGTGCCAGCAGCTGGAACCAGGGGTTAAACATTCAGTACTTC